This record covers a single T cell receptor beta chain. This entry comes from a study of OX40 agonist ivuxolimab in advanced cancers. Assay: immunoSEQ multiplex PCR; the TCRdb copy retains only in-frame clones and omits some. The data contain almost 50,000 clones, about 85% of them singletons. The length of the CDR3 is 16 residues. Germline CDR1 is MNHNS and CDR2 is SASEGT. V lost 3 bases and J lost 3, with 18 bases in between. This TCR was recovered from an adult with an advanced solid tumor such as melanoma, head and neck, liver or kidney cancer. The specimen comprised CD4+ or CD8+ T cells sorted from blood, sampled in a trial of the OX40 agonist ivuxolimab. V and J are TRBV6-1 and TRBJ2-7; the D gene is possibly TRBD1 (6 bases). Here the CDR3 DNA reads TGTGCCAGCAGTGATTCTGATGGTATAGGGGGCTACGAGCAGTACTTC. Its protein product is CASSDSDGIGGYEQYF.